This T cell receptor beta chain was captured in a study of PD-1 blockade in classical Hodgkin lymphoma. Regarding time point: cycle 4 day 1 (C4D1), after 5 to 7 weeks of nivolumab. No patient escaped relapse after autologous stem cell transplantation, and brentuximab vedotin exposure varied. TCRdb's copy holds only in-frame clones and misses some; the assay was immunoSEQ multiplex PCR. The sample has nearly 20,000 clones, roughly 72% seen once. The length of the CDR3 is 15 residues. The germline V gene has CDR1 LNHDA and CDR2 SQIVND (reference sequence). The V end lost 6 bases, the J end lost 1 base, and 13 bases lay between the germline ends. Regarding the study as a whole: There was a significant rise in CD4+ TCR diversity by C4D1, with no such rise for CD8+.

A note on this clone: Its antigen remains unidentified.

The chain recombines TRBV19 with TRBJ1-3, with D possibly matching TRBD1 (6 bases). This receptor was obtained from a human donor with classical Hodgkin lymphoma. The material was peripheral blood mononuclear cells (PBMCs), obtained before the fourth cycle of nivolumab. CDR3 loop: CASRQQGSSGNTIYF. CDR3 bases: TGTGCCAGTAGACAACAGGGCTCGTCTGGAAACACCATATATTTT.